The sequence of this T cell receptor beta chain was determined in a study of regulatory T cells in long-lasting Graves disease (dated by TCRdb to the early 2020s). For context, the study as a whole: Persistent Graves' disease was defined as persistently positive TSH receptor autoantibodies together with antithyroid drug treatment for over 5 years. Peripheral blood TCR sequencing and RNA sequencing compared persistent Graves' disease patients with newly diagnosed Graves' disease patients. The study was registered as a clinical trial and conducted in China. A total of 33 samples underwent TCR sequencing, from about 13 patients with persistent Graves' disease and approximately 20 patients with newly diagnosed Graves' disease. In the clinical cohort, patients with persistent Graves' disease had used antithyroid drugs for an average of around 9.3 years. General findings and caveats noted by the study authors: Preferential use of TRBV28, TRBJ1-2 and TRBJ2-5 was observed in persistent disease, whereas TRBV20-1 and TRBJ2-1 were favored in newly diagnosed disease. The study examined only peripheral blood because the primary lesion, thyroid tissue, could not be accessed. The authors acknowledged the small sample size as a limitation that may reduce accuracy. Compared with newly diagnosed patients, persistent Graves' disease patients had lower TCR Shannon entropy and fewer highly expanded clones, which suggests clonal expansion. Sequencing and analysis were limited to the TCR beta chain. A larger number of public clonotypes was shared among persistent patients (fewer than 3,000) than among newly diagnosed patients (around 970).

This clonotype was seen at least ten times. The antigen it recognizes is unknown. No quality values exist for individual bases; no much larger clone is one base distant. The time point label here, explained by the study, means: persistent/refractory GD, antithyroid drugs over 5 years with positive TRAb. For both TCR sequencing and RNA sequencing, RNA was extracted from PBMCs in TRIzol. The diagnosis of Graves' disease followed American Thyroid Association guidelines. Recruitment of patients was carried out at an endocrinology department in Xi'an, China. Each patient gave about 10 milliliters of peripheral blood, collected in an EDTA anticoagulant tube. PBMCs were isolated by Ficoll Paque Plus density gradient separation without further T cell sorting. An Agilent 2100 Bioanalyzer and agarose gel were used to check RNA quality, and a NanoDrop 2000 was used to measure RNA concentration. CDR1 MDHEN and CDR2 SYDVKM were looked up in the germline V gene. The CDR3 goes from the cysteine to the phenylalanine over 12 residues. Of all the DNA, just the CDR3 is kept, 36 bases in frame from base 1. Trimming accounts for 10 bases at V and 7 bases at J, while the number of junction bases matched to no gene is 5.

The library was produced with multiplex PCR. Sequencing was carried out with an Illumina HiSeq 4000. TCR beta libraries were built with iRepertoire HTBI primers and Arm-PCR amplification of CDR3 regions. Gel purification was performed on PCR products prior to sequencing. Per the authors' processing: A total of under 80 TRBV and approximately 15 TRBJ segments were identified across samples and were used for gene usage analysis of CDR3 amino acid clonotypes. COPE and FqMerger were used to merge filtered high-quality paired reads into contigs. BLAST was used to align contigs to IMGT TRBV, TRBD and TRBJ reference genes, with CDR3 defined following IMGT. Highly expanded clones were defined as clonotypes with a frequency above 0.1%. Shannon entropy was used to measure repertoire diversity, and the Gini coefficient was used to measure V-J evenness. Public clonotypes were defined as clonotypes shared by more than one individual. Through fastp at Q25 and MiXCR, TCRdb rebuilt clones from the public reads, retaining in-frame beta chains. Rows are combined by CDR3 protein, so each entry shows the most common genes and DNA. The authors' filters were not applied to this entry. The sample profile shows about 470,000 distinct CDR3 sequences; less than 25% of them were found once. The ten largest clones take up 6.5% to 10% of the sample.

The starting material was peripheral blood mononuclear cells (PBMCs), obtained when the disease was refractory, from a patient treated with antithyroid drugs. This sequence was found in a female donor with Graves disease. This receptor chain uses TRBV28 and TRBJ1-2, and TRBD1 aligns with 11 junction nucleotides. The CDR3: CATDRGLSGYTF. The DNA sequence is TGTGCCACGGACAGGGGGCTCTCTGGCTACACCTTC.